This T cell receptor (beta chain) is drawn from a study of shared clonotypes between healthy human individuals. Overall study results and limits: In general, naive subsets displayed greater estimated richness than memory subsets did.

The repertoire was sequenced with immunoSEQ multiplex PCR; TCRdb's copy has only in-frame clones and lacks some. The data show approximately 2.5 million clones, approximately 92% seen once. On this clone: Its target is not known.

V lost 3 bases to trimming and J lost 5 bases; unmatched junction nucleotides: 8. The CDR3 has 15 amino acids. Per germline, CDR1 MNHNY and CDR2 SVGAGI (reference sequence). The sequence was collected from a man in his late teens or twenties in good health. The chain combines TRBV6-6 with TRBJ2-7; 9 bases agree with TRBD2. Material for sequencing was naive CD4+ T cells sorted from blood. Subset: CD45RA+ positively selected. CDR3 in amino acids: CASSYDASGVHEQYF. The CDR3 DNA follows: TGTGCCAGCAGTTATGATGCTAGCGGGGTCCACGAGCAGTACTTC.